Below are 32 T cell receptor beta chains sequenced from a single sample in a study of radiotherapy plus CTLA-4 blockade in lung cancer (dated by TCRdb to between 2017 and 2018). Library creation used the immunoSEQ multiplex PCR assay. TCRdb's version of the immuneACCESS table is confined to in-frame rearrangements and falls short of the full clone set. An unresolved V gene accounts for under half of the shortfall where checked; the remainder is of unknown origin. The sample table contains about 45,000 clones; only one count was recorded for 63% of them. The ten largest clonotypes hold roughly 20% of the sample. The starting material was peripheral blood, obtained from a patient treated with radiotherapy plus ipilimumab. The receptor set was obtained from a human donor with non-small cell lung cancer who had a partial response to radiotherapy plus ipilimumab.

This clone showed up just a few times. The gene calls are TRBV4-2 and TRBJ1-3; D not resolved. The CDR3 is 15 amino acids. Germline assignment: CDR1 LGHNA and CDR2 YNFKEQ. Between the trimmed V and J ends, which lost 0 bases and 6 bases, there was a span of 12 bases. The CDR3 nucleotides are TGTGCCAGCAGCCAAGATCTCTCGGCGGCAAACACCATATATTTT. Translated: CASSQDLSAANTIYF.

The chain couples TRBV1 to TRBJ2-2; the D call in the table, TRBD2, was not verified against the DNA. TRBV1 is labeled a pseudogene. CDR3 length: 16 amino acids. The CDR3 DNA follows: TGCACCAGCAGCCAAGAGGTTCCAGCGGGACCCGGGGAGCTGTTTTTT. It codes for CTSSQEVPAGPGELFF.

This rearrangement joins TRBV19 to TRBJ1-2; D call uncertain. The CDR3 runs to 13 residues. The V end lost 3 bases, the J end lost 4 bases, and 9 bases lay between the germline ends. CDR1 is LNHDA, CDR2 SQIVND, per germline (reference sequence). CDR3 coding DNA: TGTGCCAGTAGTATGAACGGCGGCTATGGCTACACCTTC. This encodes CASSMNGGYGYTF.

V is TRBV4-2 and J is TRBJ2-3; 7 bases are shared with TRBD1. Germline V gene data show CDR1 as LGHNA and CDR2 as YNFKEQ. Trimming took 4 bases from V and 1 from J; bases not matched to a gene: 11. The CDR3 consists of 17 residues. The CDR3 DNA sequence: TGTGCCAGCAGCCCCCGACCGACAGGGTCAGGCACAGATACGCAGTATTTT. It yields the protein CASSPRPTGSGTDTQYF.

A note on this clone: This sample includes further DNA sequences coding for the same CDR3. V and J are TRBV5-4 and TRBJ2-2; D not resolved. Trimming removed 3 bases from V and 0 bases from J, with 9 bases in between. This CDR3 comprises 15 residues. Germline values: CDR1 SGHNT, CDR2 YYREEE (reference sequence). The CDR3, as DNA: TGTGCCAGCAGCTCAGAAGTCGCGAACACCGGGGAGCTGTTTTTT. It is translated as CASSSEVANTGELFF.

This clone was observed once. The V and J genes are TRBV6-5 and TRBJ1-1; possibly TRBD1 for D (5 bases). The ends were cut back, 8 bases at V and 0 bases at J, with 16 bases in the middle. This CDR3 has 15 residues. CDR1 MNHEY and CDR2 SVGAGI come from the germline V gene. The CDR3 DNA reads as TGTGCCAGCGGTTTGGTTCAGGGCATGAACACTGAAGCTTTCTTT. Its translation is CASGLVQGMNTEAFF.

This clone was counted a few times. The CDR3 reads CASSLGQANYGYTF. The CDR3, as DNA: TGTGCCAGCAGCTTGGGGCAAGCGAACTATGGCTACACCTTC. The rearrangement uses TRBV5-6 and TRBJ1-2; D gene unclear. Looked up from germline, CDR1 is SGHDT and CDR2 is YYEEEE. This CDR3 comprises 14 residues. V was trimmed by 0 bases and J by 2 bases, leaving 8 bases between them.

J is TRBJ1-2 and V is TRBV11-1; D is perhaps TRBD1 (5 bases). Germline CDR1 and CDR2: SGHAT and FQDESV (reference sequence). The V and J ends lost 5 bases and 7 bases respectively, with 20 bases between them. There are 15 residues in the CDR3. The DNA of the CDR3 is TGTGCCAGCAGCAGTTCCCCGGACACTGAAGGTGGCTACACCTTC. It yields the protein CASSSSPDTEGGYTF.

V is TRBV7-2 and J is TRBJ2-1, with TRBD2 matching over 10 bases. J was trimmed by 3 bases and V by 5 bases; bases with no gene match: 7. CDR1 and CDR2 (germline): SGHTA, FQGNSA. This CDR3 region has 16 residues. The CDR3 spells CASSRATSGVYNEQFF. CDR3 coding DNA: TGTGCCAGCAGCCGAGCTACTAGCGGGGTCTACAATGAGCAGTTCTTC.

The chain uses TRBV6-5 and TRBJ2-2, with a possible D match to TRBD2 (5 bases). The V end was cut by 5 bases, the J end by 6 bases, with 13 bases between. The CDR3 contains 14 residues. Per the germline V gene, CDR1 is MNHEY and CDR2 is SVGAGI. CDR3 DNA: TGTGCCAGCAGTCGTGATGGAGGATCCGGGGAGCTGTTTTTT. Its protein product is CASSRDGGSGELFF.

The chain couples TRBV29-1 to TRBJ2-1, with 8 positions matching TRBD1. CDR1 is SQVTM, CDR2 ANQGSEA, per germline. The CDR3 runs to 13 residues. J lost 4 bases, V lost 7 bases, and 6 bases had no gene match. The CDR3 region has the DNA TGCAGCGCCATGGACAGGGATTACAATGAGCAGTTCTTC. Translating it yields CSAMDRDYNEQFF.

V and J are TRBV5-1 and TRBJ2-3; 9 bases match TRBD2. V dropped 1 base and J dropped 1; count of bases not matched to a gene: 1. CDR3 length equals 15 residues. The germline V gene encodes CDR1 SGHRS and CDR2 YFSETQ. In nucleotides, the CDR3 is TGCGCCAGCAGCTTGATAGCGGGGGGCACAGATACGCAGTATTTT. It yields the protein CASSLIAGGTDTQYF.

The chain links TRBV19 to TRBJ2-1; TRBD2 aligns across 9 bases. CDR1 LNHDA and CDR2 SQIVND come from the germline V gene (reference sequence). V dropped 0 bases and J dropped 10; count of bases not matched to a gene: 10. CDR3 length: 16 residues. CDR3 sequence (DNA): TGTGCCAGTAGTATAGAAAGGGTAGCGGGAGCGAGGGAGCAGTTCTTC. Protein sequence: CASSIERVAGAREQFF.

The V gene is TRBV19, the J gene TRBJ2-7; D may be TRBD2 (6 bases). V gave up 5 bases and J gave up 3 bases, with 17 bases separating them. The germline V gene has CDR1 LNHDA and CDR2 SQIVND (reference sequence). This CDR3 has 15 residues. CDR3 in amino acids: CASSPEAGTGYEQYF. As DNA, the CDR3 is TGTGCCAGTAGTCCCGAGGCGGGAACTGGCTACGAGCAGTACTTC.

This clone was counted once. This chain joins TRBV12-5 and TRBJ1-5; 9 positions match TRBD1. The CDR3 spans 15 residues. Germline V lookup: CDR1 LGHNT, CDR2 FRNRAP. V gave up 2 bases and J gave up 7 bases; unmatched junction bases: 6. In DNA, the CDR3 is TGTGCTAGTGGTTTGCCCTGGGACAGGGAACAGCCCCAGCATTTT. This encodes CASGLPWDREQPQHF.

The V call is TRBV7-3, the J call TRBJ2-2; possible D gene TRBD1, 6 bases. Deletions cut 5 bases from V and 7 bases from J, with 11 bases between. The CDR3 length is 13 residues. CDR1 and CDR2 (germline): SGHTA, FQGTGA. CDR3 region: CASSPQGIGELFF. The CDR3 DNA sequence: TGTGCCAGCAGCCCTCAGGGGATCGGGGAGCTGTTTTTT. The full variable domain, with the rest looked up from reference TRBV7-3 and TRBJ2-2, is GAGVSQTPSNKVTEKGKYVELRCDPISGHTALYWYRQSLGQGPEFLIYFQGTGAADDSGLPNDRFFAVRPEGSVSTLKIQRTERGDSAVYLCASSPQGIGELFFGEGSRLTVL.

The chain employs TRBV9 and TRBJ1-2; perhaps TRBD1 as D (5 bases). Germline assignment: CDR1 SGDLS and CDR2 YYNGEE. With 0 bases removed from V and 4 bases from J, the gap between germline ends came to 13 bases. The CDR3 is made up of 15 amino acids. Here the CDR3 DNA reads TGTGCCAGCAGCGTAGATACGGGGGTGAGCTATGGCTACACCTTC. It codes for CASSVDTGVSYGYTF.

The rearrangement joins TRBV11-2 to TRBJ1-2, with D unclear. This CDR3 is 13 amino acids long. In germline, CDR1 is SGHAT, CDR2 FQNNGV. V gave up 4 bases and J gave up 7 bases, with 13 bases separating them. The CDR3: CASSYNHRGGYTF. CDR3 bases: TGTGCCAGCAGCTATAATCATCGGGGTGGCTACACCTTC.

Ten or more counts support this clone. The CDR3 here is CASNFQARSGNTIYF. The CDR3 nucleotides read TGTGCCAGCAATTTTCAAGCACGCTCTGGAAACACCATATATTTT. The rearrangement joins TRBV2 to TRBJ1-3, with D unresolved. V lost 7 bases and J 0 bases, leaving 13 bases between the germline ends. Germline CDR1 and CDR2: SNHLY and FYNNEI. The CDR3 is 15 amino acids.

This chain connects TRBV18 to TRBJ1-2, with a weak D call TRBD1 (6 bases). The CDR3 is 14 amino acids. Germline values: CDR1 KGHSH, CDR2 LQKENI. V was trimmed by 2 bases and J by 3 bases, leaving 10 bases between them. CDR3 nucleotide sequence: TGTGCCAGCTCACCAAATGGGGGCGACTATGGCTACACCTTC. This sequence encodes CASSPNGGDYGYTF.

This clone was seen just once. The rearrangement uses TRBV5-4 and TRBJ2-3, with 8 bases identical to TRBD2. This CDR3 region has 17 residues. CDR1 is SGHNT, CDR2 YYREEE, per germline (reference sequence). The J segment lost 3 bases and the V segment lost 7 bases, leaving 16 bases of the junction unmatched. The CDR3 region is CASAGAAGRGGTDTQYF. CDR3 bases: TGTGCCAGCGCCGGGGCGGCGGGGCGCGGGGGGACAGATACGCAGTATTTT.

This chain's CDR3 is CASSLSQGSSYGYTF. As DNA, the CDR3 is TGTGCCAGCAGCTTATCTCAGGGGAGTTCCTATGGCTACACCTTC. J is TRBJ1-2 and V is TRBV7-9, with D possibly matching TRBD1 (6 bases). Germline V gene lookup returns CDR1 SEHNR and CDR2 FQNEAQ (reference sequence). V was clipped by 2 bases and J by 4 bases, with 14 bases between them. The CDR3 is 15 amino acids.

V usage is TRBV6-5 and J usage is TRBJ1-1; a possible D gene is TRBD1 (6 bases). Between the trimmed V and J ends, which lost 7 bases and 6 bases, there was a span of 15 bases. The CDR3 has 13 amino acids. Germline lookup yields CDR1 MNHEY and CDR2 SVGAGI. The CDR3 bases are TGTGCCAGCACTCTACATGGGGGCGCTGAAGCTTTCTTT. Translated: CASTLHGGAEAFF.

The chain has TRBV5-6 and TRBJ1-1; 8 nucleotides match TRBD1. Looked up from germline, CDR1 is SGHDT and CDR2 is YYEEEE. The CDR3 totals 15 residues. V lost 5 bases, J lost 4 bases, and 10 bases stayed unmatched. The CDR3 sequence: CASRLDRGIVTEAFF. The CDR3 DNA reads TGTGCCAGCAGGCTCGACAGGGGAATAGTCACTGAAGCTTTCTTT.

The chain couples TRBV19 to TRBJ1-4; 9 bases agree with TRBD1. Losses at the gene ends were 4 bases for V and 6 bases for J; bases not matched to a gene: 3. Germline-derived CDR1 and CDR2 are LNHDA and SQIVND (reference sequence). CDR3 length equals 14 residues. The DNA of the CDR3 is TGTGCCAGTAGTAGGAGGACAGGGGATGAAAAACTGTTTTTT. The encoded protein is CASSRRTGDEKLFF. The complete variable domain, with remaining parts taken from reference TRBV19 and TRBJ1-4, reads DGGITQSPKYLFRKEGQNVTLSCEQNLNHDAMYWYRQDPGQGLRLIYYSQIVNDFQKGDIAEGYSVSREKKESFPLTVTSAQKNPTAFYLCASSRRTGDEKLFFGSGTQLSVL.

The table lists this clone with a count of one. The chain combines TRBV29-1 with TRBJ1-1; a possible D gene is TRBD1 (5 bases). Trimming left V 1 base short and J 7 bases short, with 10 bases between. This CDR3 is built from 12 residues. Germline V gives CDR1 SQVTM, CDR2 ANQGSEA. DNA of the CDR3: TGCAGCGTTGAAGCGGGGGGTGGTGAAGCTTTCTTT. It is translated as CSVEAGGGEAFF.

The chain's CDR3 is CASEREGLTYNEQFF. CDR3 sequence (DNA): TGCGCCAGCGAGCGGGAGGGATTAACCTACAATGAGCAGTTCTTC. J is TRBJ2-1 and V is TRBV10-2; 10 nucleotides agree with TRBD2. The CDR3 runs to 15 residues. From germline, CDR1 is WSHSY and CDR2 SAAADI. The junction had 6 bases not matched to a gene; V was cut back by 8 bases and J by 2 bases.

This clone was seen a few times. This chain links TRBV19 with TRBJ2-5; TRBD2 is a possible D gene (6 bases). From germline, CDR1 is LNHDA and CDR2 SQIVND (reference sequence). The CDR3 extends over 14 amino acids. V lost 3 bases and J lost 9, with 17 bases in between. In DNA, the CDR3 is TGTGCCAGTAGTATGTTAGGACCGGAGGGAGCCCAGTACTTC. This encodes CASSMLGPEGAQYF.

The chain joins TRBV7-6 to TRBJ2-1; no clear D gene. Deletions cut 1 base from V and 2 bases from J, with 6 bases between. CDR1 is SGHVS and CDR2 is FNYEAQ in the germline V gene. The CDR3 extends over 14 amino acids. CDR3 DNA: TGTGCCAGCAGCTTAGGGAGCACCTACAATGAGCAGTTCTTC. Amino acids: CASSLGSTYNEQFF.

The chain joins TRBV13 to TRBJ2-1; maybe TRBD2 (6 bases). With 3 bases removed from V and 1 base from J, the gap between germline ends came to 16 bases. CDR3 size: 17 residues. The germline V gene encodes CDR1 PRHDT and CDR2 FYEKMQ (reference sequence). CDR3 in amino acids: CASSFSLVGGSYNEQFF. The CDR3 coding sequence is TGTGCCAGCAGCTTTAGTTTGGTGGGAGGTTCCTACAATGAGCAGTTCTTC.

CDR3 sequence (DNA): TGTGCCAGCAGTGCGCATGACAGGGGGCTGCGGTACCAAGAGACCCAGTACTTC. It is translated as CASSAHDRGLRYQETQYF. The chain employs TRBV25-1 and TRBJ2-5; TRBD1 aligns across 10 bases. The CDR3 totals 18 residues. Per the germline V gene, CDR1 is MGHDK and CDR2 is SYGVNS. With 4 bases clipped from V and 0 bases from J, the junction kept 11 bases outside the gene matches.

The J gene is TRBJ2-6, the V gene TRBV28; D gene ambiguous. The germline V and J ends were trimmed by 3 bases and 1 base, with 4 bases remaining between them. Germline assignment: CDR1 MDHEN and CDR2 SYDVKM. The CDR3 runs to 14 residues. The CDR3 sequence: CASSFRSGANVLTF. CDR3 DNA sequence: TGTGCCAGCAGTTTTCGGTCTGGGGCCAACGTCCTGACTTTC.